This T cell receptor beta chain emerged from a study of T-cell memory formation after mild COVID-19. This CDR3 contains 16 residues. The V and J ends lost 5 bases and 2 bases respectively, with 16 bases between them. Per the germline V gene, CDR1 is MNHEY and CDR2 is SVGAGI. Whole-study results and caveats: The finding that pre-infection memory included some responding clones suggested that cross-reactive memory joined. Second-wave clones reaching peak frequency on day 37 lacked confirmed SARS-CoV-2 specificity. Whereas later expanders leaned CD4+, clones contracting day 15 to 85 showed a balanced CD4/CD8 makeup.

5'RACE with constant-segment primers built TCRalpha and TCRbeta cDNA libraries with UMIs. One entry per CDR3 protein, called by TCRdb with MiXCR from the 5' RACE reads. The table has around 440,000 distinct CDR3 sequences, about 18% seen once. About this clonotype itself: Antigen specificity is unknown.

This receptor was obtained from an adult woman who had mild COVID-19 (a few samples of this study predate the infection). Cell type and time point are not known. The gene calls are TRBV6-5 and TRBJ1-5; D gene uncertain. The sequenced sample was PBMCs or a T cell subset sorted from them (not recorded which). In DNA form, the CDR3 reads TGTGCCAGCAGTATGACCCCCTCTTTACGCAATCAGCCCCAGCATTTT. Its translation is CASSMTPSLRNQPQHF.